Shown below are 21 T cell receptor beta chains from a single sample sequenced in a study of OX40 agonist ivuxolimab in advanced cancers. Profiled with immunoSEQ multiplex PCR; TCRdb holds only in-frame clones, not every one. The repertoire consists of 94,000 or so clones, with about four fifths occurring once and the leading ten covering 5.8%. Sequenced material: CD4+ or CD8+ T cells sorted from blood, taken in a trial of the OX40 agonist ivuxolimab. These receptors came from an adult with an advanced solid tumor such as melanoma, head and neck, liver or kidney cancer.

The CDR3 coding sequence is TGTGCCGGCAGCCCTAGCGTAGCCTACAATGAGCAGTTCTTC. This encodes CAGSPSVAYNEQFF. The chain combines TRBV19 with TRBJ2-1; tentative D call: TRBD2 (6 bases). The V and J ends lost 11 bases and 2 bases respectively, with 16 bases between them. The CDR3 is 14 amino acids. Germline V gene data show CDR1 as LNHDA and CDR2 as SQIVND (reference sequence).

CDR3 coding DNA: TGTGCCAGCAGCGCGGGGGGGACAGGGTTGGTCGGGGAGCTGTTTTTT. It specifies CASSAGGTGLVGELFF. The chain carries TRBV9 and TRBJ2-2, with D possibly TRBD1 on 9 matching bases. Germline CDR1 is SGDLS and CDR2 is YYNGEE. With 3 bases removed from V and 7 bases from J, the gap between germline ends came to 19 bases. The CDR3 loop spans 16 amino acids.

The J gene is TRBJ2-3, the V gene TRBV29-1; D not resolved. V dropped 7 bases and J dropped 1 base, with 9 bases sitting between them. This CDR3 has 12 residues. In germline, CDR1 is SQVTM, CDR2 ANQGSEA. The CDR3 bases are TGCAGCGCCAAAACAGGCACAGATACGCAGTATTTT. Translating gives CSAKTGTDTQYF.

The rearrangement links TRBV9 to TRBJ1-3, with a weak D call TRBD1 (6 bases). Trimming pared 2 bases from V and 2 bases from J, leaving 11 bases between. The CDR3 runs to 15 residues. Per germline, CDR1 SGDLS and CDR2 YYNGEE. For the CDR3, the DNA is TGTGCCAGCAGCGTGAGGGGGGAGACTGGAAACACCATATATTTT. This encodes CASSVRGETGNTIYF.

This rearrangement joins TRBV7-9 to TRBJ1-3; 7 nucleotides line up with TRBD1. Germline CDR1 is SEHNR and CDR2 is FQNEAQ (reference sequence). CDR3 size: 15 residues. The J segment lost 4 bases and the V segment lost 5 bases, leaving 8 bases of the junction unmatched. The CDR3 bases are TGTGCCAGCAGCCCTATGACAGGGACAGGAAACACCATATATTTT. Translating it yields CASSPMTGTGNTIYF.

The J gene is TRBJ1-2, the V gene TRBV6-1, with a weak D call TRBD1 (5 bases). The CDR3 loop spans 16 amino acids. V lost 3 bases and J 4 bases, leaving 18 bases between the germline ends. From germline, CDR1 is MNHNS and CDR2 SASEGT. The CDR3 region has the DNA TGTGCCAGCAGTGATTCCGGGACCCCGGGGCGCTATGGCTACACCTTC. This translates into CASSDSGTPGRYGYTF.

V gene TRBV14 combines with J gene TRBJ2-7, with TRBD2 as a possible D gene (5 bases). The CDR3 runs 16 residues. V was shortened by 4 bases and J by 5 bases, with 21 bases between the two germline ends. Germline V gene sequence: CDR1 SGHDN, CDR2 FVKESK. In DNA, the CDR3 is TGTGCCAGCAGCCTCTTGTTTGGATCACCGGAGGACGAGCAGTACTTC. Residues: CASSLLFGSPEDEQYF.

The V call is TRBV19, the J call TRBJ1-2, with D possibly TRBD1 on 6 matching bases. This CDR3 region has 15 residues. The germline V gene has CDR1 LNHDA and CDR2 SQIVND (reference sequence). V was shortened by 7 bases and J by 6 bases, with 21 bases between the two germline ends. The CDR3 spells CASTSKGQGSHGYTF. For the CDR3, the DNA is TGTGCCAGTACCTCAAAGGGGCAGGGGTCCCATGGCTACACCTTC.

The chain links TRBV6-5 to TRBJ2-3; 10 nucleotides align to TRBD2. J gave up 4 bases and V 5 bases, and 6 bases lay outside the gene matches. The CDR3 runs 15 residues. Germline CDR1 and CDR2: MNHEY and SVGAGI. CDR3 region: CASSTKRGGSDTQYF. As DNA, the CDR3 is TGTGCCAGCAGTACCAAGCGGGGGGGGTCAGATACGCAGTATTTT.

The chain has TRBV15 and TRBJ1-4; maybe TRBD1 (5 bases). V shed 0 bases and J shed 8 bases, with 13 bases lying between them. Germline assignment: CDR1 LNHNV and CDR2 YYDKDF (reference sequence). The CDR3 runs to 15 residues. The CDR3 bases are TGTGCCACCAGCAGAGATCGGGGGGTACGGGAAAAACTGTTTTTT. It encodes CATSRDRGVREKLFF. The whole variable domain, filled in from reference TRBV15 and TRBJ1-4, reads DAMVIQNPRYQVTQFGKPVTLSCSQTLNHNVMYWYQQKSSQAPKLLFHYYDKDFNNEADTPDNFQSRRPNTSFCFLDIRSPGLGDTAMYLCATSRDRGVREKLFFGSGTQLSVL.

This clone was seen a few times. V gene TRBV9 combines with J gene TRBJ1-6; D is unclear. Per germline, CDR1 SGDLS and CDR2 YYNGEE. V dropped 3 bases and J dropped 0 bases, with 10 bases sitting between them. The length of the CDR3 is 16 residues. CDR3 bases: TGTGCCAGCAGCGCCCGACATAGCTCCTATAATTCACCCCTCCACTTT. Translating it yields CASSARHSSYNSPLHF.

The V gene is TRBV12-5, the J gene TRBJ2-2; TRBD1 might be the D (5 bases). This CDR3 region has 14 residues. The germline V gene encodes CDR1 LGHNT and CDR2 FRNRAP. V lost 4 bases, J lost 6 bases, and 12 bases lay in between. CDR3 nucleotides: TGTGCTAGTGGTTCAGGGTCCGGCGCCGGGGAGCTGTTTTTT. Its protein is CASGSGSGAGELFF.

This clone was recorded a few times. The V gene is TRBV11-2, the J gene TRBJ1-2; unclear D gene. Germline lookup yields CDR1 SGHAT and CDR2 FQNNGV. This CDR3 comprises 15 residues. V was clipped by 6 bases and J by 0 bases, with 14 bases between them. CDR3 sequence: CASRSNGAANYGYTF. The DNA for the CDR3 is TGTGCCAGCAGATCAAATGGTGCAGCTAACTATGGCTACACCTTC.

This chain connects TRBV6-5 to TRBJ2-2; 9 bases are shared with TRBD1. The CDR3 spans 15 residues. V shed 2 bases, J shed 7 bases, and the junction held 5 bases outside the gene matches. CDR1 and CDR2 from the germline V gene are MNHEY and SVGAGI. CDR3 amino acids: CASSYGQGWGGELFF. The CDR3 bases are TGTGCCAGCAGTTACGGACAGGGGTGGGGCGGGGAGCTGTTTTTT.

V gene TRBV6-1 combines with J gene TRBJ2-3, with 10 bases identical to TRBD2. V dropped 2 bases and J dropped 2; count of bases not matched to a gene: 4. CDR1 MNHNS and CDR2 SASEGT come from the germline V gene. This CDR3 comprises 16 residues. CDR3 DNA: TGTGCCAGCAGTGAACTAGCGGGGGACTACACAGATACGCAGTATTTT. Protein sequence: CASSELAGDYTDTQYF.

In its sample, this clone was seen once. This chain joins TRBV7-2 and TRBJ2-3, with 10 bases aligning to TRBD2. The V gene end was trimmed by 4 bases and the J gene end by 3 bases; junction bases not matched to a gene: 7. The CDR3 totals 16 residues. Germline V gene sequence: CDR1 SGHTA, CDR2 FQGNSA. This CDR3 reads CASSSYLAGETDTQYF. Written as DNA, the CDR3 is TGTGCCAGCAGCTCCTACCTAGCGGGGGAGACAGATACGCAGTATTTT.

This chain links TRBV14 with TRBJ2-3; D possibly corresponds to TRBD2 (6 bases). This CDR3 is built from 13 residues. Trimming shortened V by 8 bases and J by 3 bases, and 12 bases separated the two germline ends. CDR1 SGHDN and CDR2 FVKESK come from the germline V gene. The CDR3 region has the DNA TGTGCCAGCGGGAGGTGGGGGACAGATACGCAGTATTTT. This encodes CASGRWGTDTQYF.

The rearrangement uses TRBV29-1 and TRBJ1-2; D gene unclear. The V gene lost 5 bases and the J gene lost 5 bases, with 12 bases spanning the gap. Germline V gives CDR1 SQVTM, CDR2 ANQGSEA. This CDR3 is 12 amino acids long. CDR3 region: CSVQTARYGYTF. CDR3 nucleotides: TGCAGCGTTCAAACCGCCCGGTATGGCTACACCTTC. Together with reference TRBV29-1 and TRBJ1-2, the CDR3 gives the full variable domain: SAVISQKPSRDICQRGTSLTIQCQVDSQVTMMFWYRQQPGQSLTLIATANQGSEATYESGFVIDKFPISRPNLTFSTLTVSNMSPEDSSIYLCSVQTARYGYTFGSGTRLTVV.

The chain uses TRBV12-5 and TRBJ2-7; D possibly corresponds to TRBD2 (5 bases). Trimming removed 5 bases from V and 6 bases from J, with 23 bases in between. The length of the CDR3 is 16 residues. Germline V gene data show CDR1 as LGHNT and CDR2 as FRNRAP. The CDR3, as DNA: TGTGCTAGTGGTCCCCCGGGTCTCCGGGGTCCCAGCGAGCAGTACTTC. It yields the protein CASGPPGLRGPSEQYF.

The chain uses TRBV4-3 and TRBJ1-2, with TRBD1 matching over 8 bases. With 4 bases clipped from V and 2 bases from J, the junction kept 3 bases outside the gene matches. The CDR3 spans 14 residues. The germline gives CDR1 LGHNA, CDR2 YSLEER. The CDR3 loop reads CASSRPGGNYGYTF. As DNA, the CDR3 is TGCGCCAGCAGCCGCCCAGGGGGCAACTATGGCTACACCTTC.

The chain links TRBV21-1 to TRBJ1-1. TRBV21-1 is shown as a pseudogene. The CDR3 is 14 amino acids. The CDR3 spells CASSGTDRRAEAFF. As DNA, the CDR3 is TGTGCCAGCAGCGGGACGGACCGAAGGGCTGAAGCTTTCTTT.